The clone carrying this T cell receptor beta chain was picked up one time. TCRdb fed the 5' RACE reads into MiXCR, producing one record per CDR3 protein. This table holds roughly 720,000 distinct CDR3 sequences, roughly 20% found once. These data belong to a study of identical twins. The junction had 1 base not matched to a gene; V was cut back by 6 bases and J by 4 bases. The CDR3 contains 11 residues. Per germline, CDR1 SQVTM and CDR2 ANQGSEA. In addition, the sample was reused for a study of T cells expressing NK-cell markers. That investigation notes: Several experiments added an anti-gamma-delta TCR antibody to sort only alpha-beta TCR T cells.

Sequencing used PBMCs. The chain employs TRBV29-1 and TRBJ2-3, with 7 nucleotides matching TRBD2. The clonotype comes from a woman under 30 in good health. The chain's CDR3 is CSVAGADTQYF. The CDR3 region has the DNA TGCAGCGTCGCGGGGGCAGATACGCAGTATTTT.